This TCR beta chain was profiled in a study of OX40 agonist ivuxolimab in advanced cancers. The wider study: People who had prior anti-PD-1, anti-PD-L1 or anti-CTLA-4 therapy could take part, and less than 50% had some. Whole-study findings and limits: Certain nonresponders likewise exhibited a low normalized T-cell clonal expansion. With doses of 0.1 to 3.0 mg/kg, CD4+ and CD8+ blood T cells had undergone clonal expansion by week 6.

TCRdb keeps only in-frame clones here, not all; method: immunoSEQ multiplex PCR. This sample yields approximately 23,000 clones, of which around 67% are seen a single time; about 20% belongs to the top ten. In the case of this clone: Antigen specificity is unknown.

This receptor was identified in an adult with an advanced solid tumor such as melanoma, head and neck, liver or kidney cancer. The specimen comprised CD4+ or CD8+ T cells sorted from blood, sampled in a trial of the OX40 agonist ivuxolimab.

The CDR3 nucleotides are TGTGCCAGCAGCCAAGATCTCCGGGACAGGTACACCGGGGAGCTGTTTTTT. It codes for CASSQDLRDRYTGELFF. The rearrangement uses TRBV14 and TRBJ2-2; 8 bases map to TRBD1. The CDR3 runs to 17 residues. The trim removed 0 bases at V and 3 bases at J, leaving 6 bases unmatched. In germline, CDR1 is SGHDN, CDR2 FVKESK.